The T cell receptor (beta chain) described here comes from a study of human T cells and chemical hapten exposure. Study results and limitations: Large CDR3 similarity clusters arose significantly more often from expanded TCRs than from controls.

To note about this clonotype: The target antigen is unknown.

Described time point: pre-sensitization, week 0. Indicated treatment: therapeutic diphenylcyclopropenone sensitization with weekly scalp DPC. From whole blood left unfractionated, total RNA was extracted. During construction of the library, unique molecular identifiers were attached to individual cDNA molecules for quantitative, reproducible TCR counting. One entry per CDR3 protein, called by TCRdb with MiXCR from the RACE reads. The repertoire holds tens of thousands of distinct CDR3 sequences, with 9% to 12% as singletons. The material was whole blood, obtained in connection with sensitization to the hapten diphenylcyclopropenone (DPC). The sequence derives from a middle-aged man with alopecia areata. Some clones in this sample may be carry-over from other donors' samples.

For the CDR3, the DNA is TGCAGTGCGGCCACAGGGGGAAATCAGCCCCAGCATTTT. This translates into CSAATGGNQPQHF. J is TRBJ1-5 and V is TRBV20-1, with TRBD1 identical over 8 bases. Germline CDR1 reads DFQATT; CDR2 reads SNEGSKA (reference sequence). The CDR3 is 13 amino acids. The V segment lost 6 bases and the J segment 4 bases; nucleotides outside the gene matches: 5.